The next 24 T cell receptor beta chains were all read from a single sample in a study of blood T cell repertoires in COVID-19. Assay used: immunoSEQ multiplex PCR; TCRdb lists only in-frame clones, some missing. The sample includes 200,000 to 250,000 clones, approximately 82% seen only once; the top ten take less than 4%. Sequencing was performed on peripheral blood. These receptors were taken from an elderly woman with acute or convalescent COVID-19.

The J gene is TRBJ1-1, the V gene TRBV3-1 (or the pseudogene TRBV3-2), with a tentative D call TRBD1 (5 bases). With 0 bases removed from V and 7 bases from J, the gap between germline ends came to 9 bases. This CDR3 is 13 amino acids long. CDR1 LGHDT and CDR2 YNNKEL come from the germline V gene (reference sequence). Written as DNA, the CDR3 is TGTGCCAGCAGCCAAGATTTAAGGGGTGAAGCTTTCTTT. It specifies CASSQDLRGEAFF.

The genes are TRBV19 and TRBJ1-2, with unresolved D. Between the trimmed V and J ends, which lost 6 bases and 4 bases, there was a span of 15 bases. Germline loops: CDR1 LNHDA, CDR2 SQIVND (reference sequence). The CDR3 has 14 residues. The DNA for the CDR3 is TGTGCCAGTAGCCCAGCCTTGGGAGGCTATGGCTACACCTTC. Protein sequence: CASSPALGGYGYTF.

The V and J genes are TRBV6-6 and TRBJ2-1; TRBD2 agrees at 9 bases. CDR1 MNHNY and CDR2 SVGAGI come from the germline V gene (reference sequence). The CDR3 runs to 15 residues. The V segment lost 3 bases and the J segment 6 bases; nucleotides outside the gene matches: 6. CDR3 region: CASSYGRGGINEQFF. CDR3 in DNA: TGTGCCAGCAGTTATGGGCGGGGGGGCATCAATGAGCAGTTCTTC.

The chain combines TRBV3-1 (or the pseudogene TRBV3-2) with TRBJ1-1, with D possibly matching TRBD1 (6 bases). V shed 2 bases and J shed 6 bases, with 13 bases lying between them. Germline CDR1 is LGHDT and CDR2 is YNNKEL (reference sequence). CDR3 length: 14 residues. The CDR3 sequence is CASSQTGSVPEAFF. In DNA, the CDR3 is TGTGCCAGCAGCCAAACAGGGTCCGTTCCTGAAGCTTTCTTT.

The rearrangement uses TRBV14 and TRBJ2-1, with 7 bases matching TRBD1. Germline V lookup: CDR1 SGHDN, CDR2 FVKESK. The CDR3 covers 11 residues. Germline trimming cut 4 bases from V and 12 bases from J; bases unmatched to any gene: 3. CDR3: CASSLRDRQFF. The CDR3 region has the DNA TGTGCCAGCAGCCTCCGGGACAGGCAGTTCTTC.

The count of this clone is one. This sequence joins TRBV6-1 and TRBJ2-4; D unresolved. Per germline, CDR1 MNHNS and CDR2 SASEGT. The CDR3 runs to 20 residues. Trimming left V 4 bases short and J 0 bases short, with 25 bases between. The CDR3 loop reads CASSGPTTDFFYIAKNIQYF. In DNA form, the CDR3 reads TGTGCCAGCAGTGGCCCCACGACTGACTTTTTCTATATAGCCAAAAACATTCAGTACTTC.

The genes are TRBV5-6 and TRBJ1-2; unclear D gene. There are 11 residues in the CDR3. V was shortened by 1 base and J by 13 bases, with 11 bases between the two germline ends. Germline CDR1 SGHDT, CDR2 YYEEEE. The DNA for the CDR3 is TGTGCCAGCAGCTTGTGGAGGGAGTTCACCTTC. Its protein is CASSLWREFTF.

The chain carries TRBV9 and TRBJ1-3; D is perhaps TRBD1 (5 bases). Germline-derived CDR1 and CDR2 are SGDLS and YYNGEE. V was pared by 0 bases and J by 5 bases, with 9 bases between. This CDR3 is built from 14 residues. The CDR3 DNA is TGTGCCAGCAGCGTAGAGGGGCAGCGAAACACCATATATTTT. Its translation: CASSVEGQRNTIYF.

This chain uses TRBV27 with TRBJ1-5; the D is unclear. CDR3 size: 12 residues. Looked up from germline, CDR1 is MNHEY and CDR2 is SMNVEV (reference sequence). The V end lost 8 bases, the J end lost 5 bases, and 10 bases lay between the germline ends. Here the CDR3 DNA reads TGTGCCAGCGGCCCTGTATATCAGCCCCAGCATTTT. This encodes CASGPVYQPQHF.

The rearrangement links TRBV3-1 (or the pseudogene TRBV3-2) to TRBJ2-1, with 16 bases fitting TRBD2. CDR1 is LGHDT and CDR2 is YNNKEL in the germline V gene (reference sequence). The CDR3 is 17 residues long. After removal of 4 bases from V and 7 bases from J, the junction contained 7 bases not matched to a gene. CDR3: CASSLTGLAGGLNEQFF. The CDR3 nucleotides are TGTGCCAGCAGCCTTACGGGACTAGCGGGGGGGCTAAATGAGCAGTTCTTC.

CDR3 in DNA: TGTGCCTTAGGACAGGGGGCCGAGCAGCCCCAGCATTTT. Its translation: CALGQGAEQPQHF. V is TRBV30 and J is TRBJ1-5; 11 positions agree with TRBD1. The germline V gene has CDR1 GTSNPN and CDR2 SVGIG (reference sequence). The CDR3 loop spans 13 amino acids. V was clipped by 7 bases and J by 7 bases; unmatched bases: 6.

The chain combines TRBV7-9 with TRBJ1-2; 9 nucleotides agree with TRBD1. Germline loops: CDR1 SEHNR, CDR2 FQNEAQ (reference sequence). Trimming took 4 bases from V and 6 from J; bases not matched to a gene: 3. The CDR3 runs to 13 residues. The CDR3, as DNA: TGTGCCAGCAGCTCGGACAGGGGCCATGGCTACACCTTC. Its translation: CASSSDRGHGYTF.

The V gene is TRBV15, the J gene TRBJ1-5; no clear D gene. In germline, CDR1 is LNHNV, CDR2 YYDKDF (reference sequence). This CDR3 has 14 amino acids. Between the trimmed V and J ends, which lost 0 bases and 5 bases, there was a span of 8 bases. The CDR3 nucleotides read TGTGCCACCAGCAGAGATGGGAGGGATCAGCCCCAGCATTTT. It encodes CATSRDGRDQPQHF.

The rearrangement uses TRBV6-5 and TRBJ2-1; possibly TRBD2 for D (7 bases). Germline CDR1 and CDR2: MNHEY and SVGAGI. V lost 2 bases and J 9 bases, leaving 17 bases between the germline ends. The CDR3 sequence is 15 residues long. CDR3 in DNA: TGTGCCAGCAGTTACAGGGGGGGGAGGCTAGCTGAGCAGTTCTTC. Translation: CASSYRGGRLAEQFF.

The V and J genes are TRBV27 and TRBJ2-7, with 10 bases matching TRBD1. The CDR3 is 16 amino acids. V was pared by 6 bases and J by 1 base, with 9 bases of the junction left unmatched. The germline gives CDR1 MNHEY, CDR2 SMNVEV (reference sequence). The CDR3 loop reads CASSPFGQGGSYEQYF. CDR3 bases: TGTGCCAGCAGCCCTTTCGGACAGGGGGGTTCCTACGAGCAGTACTTC.

CDR3 sequence: CASRPRGGGQFF. The CDR3 DNA reads TGTGCCAGCAGACCACGGGGGGGAGGGCAGTTCTTC. The chain couples TRBV6-5 to TRBJ2-1; 8 bases are shared with TRBD2. V dropped 6 bases and J dropped 12; count of bases not matched to a gene: 7. In germline, CDR1 is MNHEY, CDR2 SVGAGI. This CDR3 is built from 12 residues.

The chain joins TRBV7-9 to TRBJ1-2; 8 nucleotides match TRBD1. Trimming at V came to 5 bases and at J to 8 bases, leaving 10 bases not matched to a gene. This CDR3 is built from 14 residues. CDR1 and CDR2 (germline): SEHNR, FQNEAQ (reference sequence). CDR3 protein: CASSPGTGVRGYTF. The CDR3 DNA reads TGTGCCAGCAGCCCCGGGACAGGCGTGAGGGGCTACACCTTC. The whole variable domain, remainder taken from reference TRBV7-9 and TRBJ1-2, is DTGVSQNPRHKITKRGQNVTFRCDPISEHNRLYWYRQTLGQGPEFLTYFQNEAQLEKSRLLSDRFSAERPKGSFSTLEIQRTEQGDSAMYLCASSPGTGVRGYTFGSGTRLTVV.

The J gene is TRBJ2-3, the V gene TRBV28; D might be TRBD1 (6 bases). This CDR3 is 16 amino acids long. The germline V gene encodes CDR1 MDHEN and CDR2 SYDVKM. V dropped 1 base and J dropped 1 base, with 12 bases sitting between them. The chain's CDR3 is CASSLLQGPRTDTQYF. DNA for the CDR3: TGTGCCAGCAGTTTATTACAGGGTCCCCGCACAGATACGCAGTATTTT.

The rearrangement uses TRBV10-3 and TRBJ2-7; TRBD1 agrees at 7 bases. The trim removed 5 bases at V and 2 bases at J, leaving 3 bases unmatched. The CDR3 has 13 residues. Germline-derived CDR1 and CDR2 are ENHRY and SYGVKD. The CDR3 loop reads CAISTGAPYEQYF. CDR3 in DNA: TGTGCCATCAGTACAGGGGCCCCCTACGAGCAGTACTTC.

This clone was seen only a few times. The chain combines TRBV7-3 with TRBJ2-7; perhaps TRBD2 as D (6 bases). Trimming took off 2 bases at V and 2 bases at J, with 10 bases between the two ends. The CDR3 consists of 14 residues. From germline, CDR1 is SGHTA and CDR2 FQGTGA. The CDR3 DNA reads as TGTGCCAGCAGCTTAGGACTACCCCCCTACGAGCAGTACTTC. Translating gives CASSLGLPPYEQYF.

V usage is TRBV29-1 and J usage is TRBJ2-1, with TRBD1 as a possible D gene (6 bases). Germline lookup yields CDR1 SQVTM and CDR2 ANQGSEA. The CDR3 is made up of 15 amino acids. V lost 8 bases to trimming and J lost 5 bases, with 22 bases between them. The CDR3 DNA is TGCAGCCTGCGAAGGGTCTTGGGGGCCAACAATGAGCAGTTCTTC. This sequence encodes CSLRRVLGANNEQFF.

V is TRBV9 and J is TRBJ1-1, with D possibly matching TRBD1 (6 bases). The V and J ends lost 4 bases and 1 base respectively, with 11 bases between them. The length of the CDR3 is 14 residues. Germline loops: CDR1 SGDLS, CDR2 YYNGEE. CDR3 sequence (DNA): TGTGCCAGCAGCTGGGGGACATCGAACACTGAAGCTTTCTTT. It yields the protein CASSWGTSNTEAFF.

The chain combines TRBV28 with TRBJ1-4, with 10 positions matching TRBD1. CDR3 size: 15 residues. Germline V gene lookup returns CDR1 MDHEN and CDR2 SYDVKM. J was trimmed by 8 bases and V by 6 bases; bases with no gene match: 9. DNA of the CDR3: TGTGCCAGCAGCCCCCCGGGACAGGGGAAAGAAAAACTGTTTTTT. Amino acids: CASSPPGQGKEKLFF.

V usage is TRBV2 and J usage is TRBJ2-5, with D tentatively TRBD2 (7 bases). This CDR3 contains 15 residues. CDR1 and CDR2 (germline): SNHLY, FYNNEI. V was shortened by 3 bases and J by 5 bases, with 16 bases between the two germline ends. CDR3 in DNA: TGTGCCAGCAGTGATTGGGGGGGGCCTTTTGAGACCCAGTACTTC. This gives the protein CASSDWGGPFETQYF.